These 8 T cell receptor beta chains were sequenced from one sample in a study of shared clonotypes between healthy human individuals. The method was immunoSEQ multiplex PCR; TCRdb's version includes in-frame clones alone and lacks a portion of them. This sample carries some 2,000,000 clones, approximately 94% of them seen once, and the ten largest clones take around 0.13%. Material for sequencing was naive CD4+ T cells sorted from blood. Subset in this sample: CD45RA+ positively selected. The source is a man between 18 and 35 years old in good health.

The chain is built from TRBV10-3 and TRBJ1-2; D gene unclear. Germline V gives CDR1 ENHRY, CDR2 SYGVKD. V was trimmed by 6 bases and J by 0 bases, leaving 8 bases between them. This CDR3 is 13 amino acids long. This chain's CDR3 is CAIRGPANYGYTF. DNA for the CDR3: TGTGCCATCAGGGGCCCCGCTAACTATGGCTACACCTTC.

The chain employs TRBV19 and TRBJ1-2, with D perhaps TRBD1 (5 bases). The length of the CDR3 is 13 residues. V was trimmed by 8 bases and J by 2 bases, leaving 12 bases between them. Germline V lookup: CDR1 LNHDA, CDR2 SQIVND (reference sequence). This CDR3 reads CASGDVGNYGYTF. The CDR3 bases are TGTGCCAGTGGGGACGTTGGAAACTATGGCTACACCTTC.

This clone was detected once. This chain joins TRBV6-6 and TRBJ1-4; unclear D gene. Germline assignment: CDR1 MNHNY and CDR2 SVGAGI (reference sequence). This CDR3 region has 14 residues. V lost 2 bases and J lost 4, with 8 bases in between. The DNA of the CDR3 is TGTGCCAGCAGTTACACCGGGTTTAATGAAAAACTGTTTTTT. This gives the protein CASSYTGFNEKLFF.

V gene TRBV30 combines with J gene TRBJ2-7, with D uncertain. The length of the CDR3 is 13 residues. Trimming left V 2 bases short and J 4 bases short, with 12 bases between. Germline V CDR1 and CDR2: GTSNPN, SVGIG (reference sequence). In nucleotides, the CDR3 is TGTGCCTGGAGTTCAGCGTCCTTTTACGAGCAGTACTTC. This gives the protein CAWSSASFYEQYF.

The chain carries TRBV5-4 and TRBJ2-1; 15 bases agree with TRBD2. CDR1 is SGHNT, CDR2 YYREEE, per germline (reference sequence). CDR3 length: 16 residues. The V gene end was trimmed by 4 bases and the J gene end by 7 bases; junction bases not matched to a gene: 6. The CDR3 nucleotides read TGTGCCAGCAGCGTCCCCGGGACTAGCGGGGGGAATGAGCAGTTCTTC. It yields the protein CASSVPGTSGGNEQFF.

V and J are TRBV29-1 and TRBJ2-1; 14 nucleotides align to TRBD2. V was pared by 2 bases and J by 4 bases, with 7 bases of the junction left unmatched. The CDR3 totals 17 residues. Germline-derived CDR1 and CDR2 are SQVTM and ANQGSEA. Here the CDR3 DNA reads TGCAGCGTTGAAAACCCCCGACTAGCGGGAGGGTACAATGAGCAGTTCTTC. It yields the protein CSVENPRLAGGYNEQFF.

The chain combines TRBV29-1 with TRBJ1-6, with a weak D call TRBD1 (5 bases). The CDR3 contains 14 residues. CDR1 and CDR2 from the germline V gene are SQVTM and ANQGSEA. V lost 4 bases to trimming and J lost 8 bases, with 15 bases between them. The CDR3 nucleotides read TGCAGCGTTGCCCAGGGAAGCGTGGATTCACCCCTCCACTTT. Amino acids: CSVAQGSVDSPLHF.

This chain links TRBV29-1 with TRBJ1-1; D uncertain. Trimming pared 3 bases from V and 5 bases from J, leaving 13 bases between. The CDR3 extends over 13 amino acids. CDR1 is SQVTM and CDR2 is ANQGSEA in the germline V gene. The CDR3 here is CSVELIEGTEAFF. The CDR3, as DNA: TGCAGCGTTGAGTTAATTGAAGGGACTGAAGCTTTCTTT. Together with reference TRBV29-1 and TRBJ1-1, the CDR3 gives the full variable domain: SAVISQKPSRDICQRGTSLTIQCQVDSQVTMMFWYRQQPGQSLTLIATANQGSEATYESGFVIDKFPISRPNLTFSTLTVSNMSPEDSSIYLCSVELIEGTEAFFGQGTRLTVV.